Sequencing of this TCR beta chain was carried out in a study of blood T cell repertoires in COVID-19. About the research overall: Spain, Italy and the United States supplied samples that represented acute and convalescent COVID-19.

The germline V gene has CDR1 MNHEY and CDR2 SMNVEV (reference sequence). Trimming stripped 5 bases from V and 5 bases from J, with 12 bases between. CDR3 length equals 13 residues. Recruitment covered 20 to 25 US areas and drew participants whose ages spanned about 18 to 89 years. Clones were read by immunoSEQ multiplex PCR, and TCRdb kept only the in-frame ones, dropping some. The table shows 400,000 to 550,000 clones, with 70% to 90% occurring only once. The clonotype comes from a woman aged 18-35 years with acute COVID-19. The sequencing sample was made of PBMCs or T cells enriched from blood (not recorded which). The chain carries TRBV27 and TRBJ2-5; D gene uncertain. CDR3 DNA sequence: TGTGCCAGCAGTATCCGTCTCGGGGAGACCCAGTACTTC. Translated: CASSIRLGETQYF.